Below, 24 T cell receptor beta chains from the same sample are listed, as sequenced in a study of blood T cell repertoires in COVID-19. Clones were sequenced by immunoSEQ multiplex PCR, and TCRdb holds only the in-frame ones, with some missing. The sample holds about 160,000 clones, 90% to 95% seen once. Sequenced: peripheral blood. These receptors all stem from an older woman with COVID-19, enrolled during active disease.

This clone was picked up one time. The chain has TRBV12-3 or TRBV12-4 and TRBJ1-1; D is unresolved. This CDR3 has 12 amino acids. V lost 3 bases and J 4 bases, leaving 6 bases between the germline ends. Written as DNA, the CDR3 is TGTGCCAGCAGTTTCATGAGCACTGAAGCTTTCTTT. It is translated as CASSFMSTEAFF.

This chain links TRBV3-1 (or the pseudogene TRBV3-2) with TRBJ2-1; 11 bases are shared with TRBD2. Germline V lookup: CDR1 LGHDT, CDR2 YNNKEL (reference sequence). The length of the CDR3 is 18 residues. V trimming: 2 bases; J trimming: 0 bases; junction bases outside the gene matches: 6. CDR3 residues: CASSQTSGGPSSYNEQFF. In DNA, the CDR3 is TGTGCCAGCAGCCAAACTAGCGGGGGCCCTAGCTCCTACAATGAGCAGTTCTTC.

CDR3 in DNA: TGTGCCAGCAGTTACCCCCAGACAGGGGTGAGCACTGAAGCTTTCTTT. It is translated as CASSYPQTGVSTEAFF. The chain combines TRBV6-6 with TRBJ1-1, with TRBD1 matching 8 bases. Trimming cost V 2 bases and J 4 bases; bases outside gene matches: 9. The CDR3 runs to 16 residues. Germline CDR1 reads MNHNY; CDR2 reads SVGAGI (reference sequence).

The chain recombines TRBV19 with TRBJ1-5; D gene unclear. Germline lookup yields CDR1 LNHDA and CDR2 SQIVND (reference sequence). This CDR3 is built from 13 residues. Trimming pared 5 bases from V and 7 bases from J, leaving 12 bases between. CDR3 nucleotide sequence: TGTGCCAGTAGTGGGTCTTTGAGGCAGCCCCAGCATTTT. This sequence encodes CASSGSLRQPQHF.

V usage is TRBV5-1 and J usage is TRBJ2-2; D gene unclear. The germline V and J ends were trimmed by 3 bases and 0 bases, with 3 bases remaining between them. Germline CDR1 is SGHRS and CDR2 is YFSETQ. CDR3 size: 13 residues. The DNA for the CDR3 is TGCGCCAGCAGCTCGGCGAACACCGGGGAGCTGTTTTTT. Translated: CASSSANTGELFF.

The rearrangement uses TRBV7-2 and TRBJ1-2; 12 bases map to TRBD1. The CDR3 extends over 14 amino acids. Germline CDR1 and CDR2: SGHTA and FQGNSA. V shed 5 bases and J 8 bases; nucleotides not matched to a gene: 6. Here the CDR3 DNA reads TGTGCCAGCAGCCCGGGACAGGGGGCGAGAGGCTACACCTTC. This gives the protein CASSPGQGARGYTF.

The chain links TRBV5-4 to TRBJ2-1, with 8 bases matching TRBD2. Looked up from germline, CDR1 is SGHNT and CDR2 is YYREEE (reference sequence). V trimming: 2 bases; J trimming: 2 bases; junction bases outside the gene matches: 3. CDR3 length: 15 residues. CDR3 bases: TGTGCCAGCAGCTTCAGCGGGGGCACCTACAATGAGCAGTTCTTC. Translation: CASSFSGGTYNEQFF.

Note on this clone: The identical CDR3 is also encoded by other nucleotide sequences in the sample. The chain uses TRBV18 and TRBJ1-1; 10 positions agree with TRBD1. The CDR3 sequence is 14 residues long. The germline gives CDR1 KGHSH, CDR2 LQKENI. The ends lost 2 bases at V and 4 bases at J; junction bases unmatched: 1. The CDR3 DNA follows: TGTGCCAGCTCACCAAGGACAGGGGGCACTGAAGCTTTCTTT. Its translation: CASSPRTGGTEAFF. Combining the CDR3 with reference TRBV18 and TRBJ1-1 gives the whole variable domain NAGVMQNPRHLVRRRGQEARLRCSPMKGHSHVYWYRQLPEEGLKFMVYLQKENIIDESGMPKERFSAEFPKEGPSILRIQQVVRGDSAAYFCASSPRTGGTEAFFGQGTRLTVV.

The table lists this clone with a few counts. The chain has TRBV2 and TRBJ2-3; D possibly corresponds to TRBD2 (6 bases). The CDR3 spans 13 residues. Trimming removed 6 bases from V and 4 bases from J, with 11 bases in between. The germline V gene encodes CDR1 SNHLY and CDR2 FYNNEI. The CDR3 reads CASRGLSADTQYF. The DNA for the CDR3 is TGTGCCAGCAGGGGACTGTCAGCAGATACGCAGTATTTT.

The CDR3 bases are TGCGCCAGCAGCCGCGAGGGGAACACTGAAGCTTTCTTT. Translating it yields CASSREGNTEAFF. The rearrangement joins TRBV5-1 to TRBJ1-1; D is unresolved. V lost 4 bases and J 1 base, leaving 8 bases between the germline ends. Germline CDR1 and CDR2: SGHRS and YFSETQ. This CDR3 is built from 13 residues.

V and J are TRBV24-1 and TRBJ1-1; TRBD1 matches at 7 bases. The CDR3 is made up of 15 amino acids. V lost 0 bases and J lost 1; bases outside the gene matches: 1. CDR1 and CDR2 (germline): KGHDR, SFDVKD. The CDR3 loop is CATSDLDRENTEAFF. DNA of the CDR3: TGTGCCACCAGTGATTTGGACAGGGAGAACACTGAAGCTTTCTTT.

J is TRBJ2-7 and V is TRBV7-7; D is perhaps TRBD1 (6 bases). V lost 5 bases, J lost 2 bases, and 13 bases lay in between. CDR3 length equals 14 residues. CDR1 SSHAT and CDR2 FNYEAQ come from the germline V gene (reference sequence). The CDR3 coding sequence is TGTGCCAGCAGCAGGGACACTAACGCCTACGAGCAGTACTTC. Its translation is CASSRDTNAYEQYF.

The chain joins TRBV4-3 to TRBJ2-1; 9 nucleotides agree with TRBD2. V was pared by 3 bases and J by 4 bases, with 10 bases of the junction left unmatched. This CDR3 region has 17 residues. Germline CDR1 reads LGHNA; CDR2 reads YSLEER. The CDR3 bases are TGCGCCAGCAGCCACCTCCCGGCGGGGGGGCTTTACAATGAGCAGTTCTTC. Amino acids: CASSHLPAGGLYNEQFF.

This chain links TRBV20-1 with TRBJ2-1; the match to TRBD2 covers 7 bases. The CDR3 sequence is 14 residues long. Per germline, CDR1 DFQATT and CDR2 SNEGSKA (reference sequence). The ends lost 3 bases at V and 6 bases at J; junction bases unmatched: 8. This CDR3 reads CSASRASGPNEQFF. The CDR3 DNA is TGCAGTGCTAGTCGGGCTAGCGGTCCCAATGAGCAGTTCTTC.

This clone was recorded only once. DNA of the CDR3: TGTGCCAGCAGCTTAGGAGGACTAGCGGGCCGCCAGTATTACAATGAGCAGTTCTTC. Its protein is CASSLGGLAGRQYYNEQFF. The chain couples TRBV7-2 to TRBJ2-1; 11 nucleotides match TRBD2. Losses at the gene ends were 1 base for V and 4 bases for J; bases not matched to a gene: 12. Germline V gene data show CDR1 as SGHTA and CDR2 as FQGNSA. The CDR3 extends over 19 amino acids.

The CDR3: CAISYQGYEQFF. The CDR3 DNA follows: TGTGCCATCAGTTACCAGGGGTATGAGCAGTTCTTC. The V call is TRBV10-3, the J call TRBJ2-1; D is possibly TRBD1 (6 bases). The V end was cut by 5 bases, the J end by 8 bases, with 10 bases between. Germline loops: CDR1 ENHRY, CDR2 SYGVKD. The CDR3 has 12 residues.

This chain connects TRBV10-3 to TRBJ1-5, with D unresolved. Germline CDR1 reads ENHRY; CDR2 reads SYGVKD. With 3 bases removed from V and 9 bases from J, the gap between germline ends came to 15 bases. The CDR3 has 14 amino acids. The CDR3 protein is CAISEGPNPGPQHF. CDR3 DNA sequence: TGTGCCATCAGTGAAGGTCCGAACCCAGGGCCCCAGCATTTT.

The chain carries TRBV15 and TRBJ1-1; 10 bases map to TRBD1. Germline V gene lookup returns CDR1 LNHNV and CDR2 YYDKDF (reference sequence). The CDR3 has 18 amino acids. The V and J ends lost 0 bases and 3 bases, in that order; junction bases with no gene match: 10. The CDR3 DNA follows: TGTGCCACCAGCAGAGATTACCCGGGACAGGGGATATACACTGAAGCTTTCTTT. Translating gives CATSRDYPGQGIYTEAFF.

The CDR3 sequence is CASSPFRVGVGSPLHF. Written as DNA, the CDR3 is TGTGCCAGCAGCCCCTTCAGGGTTGGCGTCGGTTCACCCCTCCACTTT. The J gene is TRBJ1-6, the V gene TRBV13; weak D call: TRBD1 (5 bases). The CDR3 is 16 amino acids. The germline gives CDR1 PRHDT, CDR2 FYEKMQ (reference sequence). V was trimmed by 5 bases and J by 9 bases, leaving 20 bases between them. The variable domain in full, completed from reference TRBV13 and TRBJ1-6, reads AAGVIQSPRHLIKEKRETATLKCYPIPRHDTVYWYQQGPGQDPQFLISFYEKMQSDKGSIPDRFSAQQFSDYHSELNMSSLELGDSALYFCASSPFRVGVGSPLHFGNGTRLTVT.

This rearrangement joins TRBV20-1 to TRBJ1-1, with TRBD1 as a possible D gene (5 bases). V dropped 3 bases and J dropped 3 bases, with 17 bases sitting between them. CDR3 length: 15 amino acids. Looked up from germline, CDR1 is DFQATT and CDR2 is SNEGSKA (reference sequence). CDR3 sequence reads: CSASSVHRMDTEAFF. The CDR3 DNA reads as TGCAGTGCTAGTTCTGTTCACAGGATGGACACTGAAGCTTTCTTT.

The V call is TRBV7-6, the J call TRBJ1-4; tentative D call: TRBD1 (6 bases). CDR3 length equals 14 residues. V was trimmed by 2 bases and J by 9 bases, leaving 13 bases between them. Per germline, CDR1 SGHVS and CDR2 FNYEAQ. CDR3: CASSLSGEIKKLFF. DNA for the CDR3: TGTGCCAGCAGCTTATCAGGGGAGATCAAAAAACTGTTTTTT.

This chain joins TRBV29-1 and TRBJ1-2, with D possibly TRBD1 on 5 matching bases. V was clipped by 4 bases and J by 4 bases, with 13 bases between them. The CDR3 is 13 amino acids. Germline values: CDR1 SQVTM, CDR2 ANQGSEA. CDR3 bases: TGCAGCGTTGTCATCACAGGAACCTATGGCTACACCTTC. Translating gives CSVVITGTYGYTF. Variable domain in full (rest from reference TRBV29-1 and TRBJ1-2): SAVISQKPSRDICQRGTSLTIQCQVDSQVTMMFWYRQQPGQSLTLIATANQGSEATYESGFVIDKFPISRPNLTFSTLTVSNMSPEDSSIYLCSVVITGTYGYTFGSGTRLTVV.

This clone has a single count. The V gene is TRBV4-2, the J gene TRBJ2-7, with TRBD2 matching 8 bases. The ends lost 2 bases at V and 4 bases at J; junction bases unmatched: 13. The CDR3 spans 17 residues. Germline values: CDR1 LGHNA, CDR2 YNFKEQ. CDR3 coding DNA: TGTGCCAGCAGCCAACAATTAGCGGGGACGTTAAATTACGAGCAGTACTTC. This translates into CASSQQLAGTLNYEQYF.

The chain is built from TRBV7-2 and TRBJ2-7; 8 bases match TRBD1. The J segment lost 2 bases and the V segment lost 5 bases, leaving 8 bases of the junction unmatched. The CDR3 has 15 residues. Germline-derived CDR1 and CDR2 are SGHTA and FQGNSA. The CDR3 coding sequence is TGTGCCAGCAGCACCCTCCCGGACAGGGCCTACGAGCAGTACTTC. As protein: CASSTLPDRAYEQYF.